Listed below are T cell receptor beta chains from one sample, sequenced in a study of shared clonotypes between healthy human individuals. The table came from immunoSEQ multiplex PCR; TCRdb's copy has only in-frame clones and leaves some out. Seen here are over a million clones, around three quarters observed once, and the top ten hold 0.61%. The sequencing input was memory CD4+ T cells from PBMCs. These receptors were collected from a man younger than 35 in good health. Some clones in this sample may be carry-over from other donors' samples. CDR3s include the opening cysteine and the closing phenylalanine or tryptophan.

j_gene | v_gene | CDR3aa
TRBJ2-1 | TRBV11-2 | CASSLGPTYNEQFF
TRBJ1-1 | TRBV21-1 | CASLPRRWGLKNTEAFF
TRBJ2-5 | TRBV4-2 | CASSQGTAAPETQYF
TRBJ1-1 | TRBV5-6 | CASSGTLATEAFF
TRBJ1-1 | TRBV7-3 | CASRKGSRNTEAFF
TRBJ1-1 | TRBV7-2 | CASSRNAARTEAFF
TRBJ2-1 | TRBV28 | CASSFVAGGKYEQFF
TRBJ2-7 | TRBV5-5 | CASSLTGASSYEQYF
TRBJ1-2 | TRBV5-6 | CASSLASTGHTF
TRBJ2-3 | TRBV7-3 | CASSSSGDRLDTQYF
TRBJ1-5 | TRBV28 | CASSFRNAVLRNQPQHF
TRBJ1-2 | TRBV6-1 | CASRPYGASGEGYTF
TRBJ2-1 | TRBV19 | CASSSNSGVGGSDEQFF
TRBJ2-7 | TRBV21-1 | CASSQSGAREVGEQYF